This T cell receptor beta chain was profiled in a study of Ad26.COV2.S vaccination and SARS-CoV-2 variants. Study in general: Ad26.COV2.S, an intramuscular injection, was given once or twice 56 days apart.

Data came from immunoSEQ multiplex PCR; TCRdb stores just in-frame clones and leaves some out. This table has roughly 700,000 clones, 80% to 90% appearing once. Documented treatment: over 15 received Ad26.COV2.S at low or high dose, single or two shots; roughly five received placebo; per-sample allocation not given. Samples came from day 63 after the first vaccine or placebo injection. A Boston adult aged 18-55 years was the donor. The receptor's source is a person aged 18-60 years who received the Ad26.COV2.S COVID-19 vaccine or a placebo. Here the sequenced sample was peripheral blood, taken in a trial of Ad26.COV2.S vaccine versus placebo.

The chain's CDR3 is CATSVTRGYQETQYF. DNA for the CDR3: TGTGCCACCAGTGTAACCAGGGGGTACCAAGAGACCCAGTACTTC. This chain links TRBV24-1 with TRBJ2-5, with 7 bases lining up with TRBD1. The CDR3 loop spans 15 amino acids. CDR1 and CDR2 (germline): KGHDR, SFDVKD. The junction had 5 bases not matched to a gene; V was cut back by 5 bases and J by 0 bases.